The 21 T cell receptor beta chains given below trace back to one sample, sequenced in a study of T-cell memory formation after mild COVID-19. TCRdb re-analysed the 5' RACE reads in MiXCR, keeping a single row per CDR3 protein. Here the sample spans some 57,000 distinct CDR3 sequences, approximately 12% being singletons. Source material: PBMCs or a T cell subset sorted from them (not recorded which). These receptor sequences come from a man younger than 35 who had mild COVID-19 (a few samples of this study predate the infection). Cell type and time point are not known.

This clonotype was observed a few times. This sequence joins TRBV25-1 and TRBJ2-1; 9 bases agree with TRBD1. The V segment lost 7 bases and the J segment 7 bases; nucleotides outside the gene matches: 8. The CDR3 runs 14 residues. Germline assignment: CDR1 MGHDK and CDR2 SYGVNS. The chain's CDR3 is CASNRGQGTNEQFF. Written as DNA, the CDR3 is TGTGCCAGCAACCGGGGACAGGGAACAAATGAGCAGTTCTTC.

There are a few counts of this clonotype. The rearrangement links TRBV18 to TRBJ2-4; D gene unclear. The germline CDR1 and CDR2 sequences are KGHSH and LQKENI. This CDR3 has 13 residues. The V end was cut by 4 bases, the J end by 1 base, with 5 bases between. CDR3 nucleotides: TGTGCCAGCTCACATCTGGCCAAAAACATTCAGTACTTC. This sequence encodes CASSHLAKNIQYF.

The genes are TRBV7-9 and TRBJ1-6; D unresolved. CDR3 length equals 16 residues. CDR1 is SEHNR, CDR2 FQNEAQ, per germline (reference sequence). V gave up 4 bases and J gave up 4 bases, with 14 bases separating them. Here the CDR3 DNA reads TGTGCCAGCAGCTCCTTCGGCGGGGTGTATAATTCACCCCTCCACTTT. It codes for CASSSFGGVYNSPLHF.

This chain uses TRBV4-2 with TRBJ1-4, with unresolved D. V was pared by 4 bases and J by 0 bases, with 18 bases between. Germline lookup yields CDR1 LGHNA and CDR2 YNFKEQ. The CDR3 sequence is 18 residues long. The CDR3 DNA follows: TGTGCCAGCAGCCGGAACCTCGTGGCTGACGCAACTAATGAAAAACTGTTTTTT. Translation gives CASSRNLVADATNEKLFF.

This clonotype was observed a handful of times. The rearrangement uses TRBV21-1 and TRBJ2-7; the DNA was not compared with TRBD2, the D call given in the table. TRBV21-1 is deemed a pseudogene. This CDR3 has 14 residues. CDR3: CASSPRGGSYEQYV. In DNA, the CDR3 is TGTGCCAGCAGCCCGCGGGGGGGCTCCTACGAGCAGTACGTC.

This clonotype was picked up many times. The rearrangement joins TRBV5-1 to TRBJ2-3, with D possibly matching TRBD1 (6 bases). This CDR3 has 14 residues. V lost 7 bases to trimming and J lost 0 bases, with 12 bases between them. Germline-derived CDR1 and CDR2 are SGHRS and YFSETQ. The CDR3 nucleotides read TGCGCCAGCCGGGACACGACGAGCACAGATACGCAGTATTTT. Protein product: CASRDTTSTDTQYF.

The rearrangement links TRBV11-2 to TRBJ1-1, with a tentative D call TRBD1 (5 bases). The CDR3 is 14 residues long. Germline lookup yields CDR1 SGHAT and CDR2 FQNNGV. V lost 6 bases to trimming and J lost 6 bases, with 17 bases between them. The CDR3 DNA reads TGTGCCAGCAGTGTACTAGGGGAATGGGCTGAAGCTTTCTTT. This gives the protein CASSVLGEWAEAFF.

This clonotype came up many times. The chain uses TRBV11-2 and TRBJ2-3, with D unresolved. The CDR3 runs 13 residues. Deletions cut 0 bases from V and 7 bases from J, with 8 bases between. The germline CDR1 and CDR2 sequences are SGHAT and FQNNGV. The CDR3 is CASSLDRRNTQYF. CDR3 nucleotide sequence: TGTGCCAGCAGCTTAGATCGGCGAAATACGCAGTATTTT.

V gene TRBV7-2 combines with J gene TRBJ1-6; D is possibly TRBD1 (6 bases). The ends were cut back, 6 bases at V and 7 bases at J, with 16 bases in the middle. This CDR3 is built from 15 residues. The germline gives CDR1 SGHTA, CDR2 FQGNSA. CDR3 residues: CASREGGHHNSPLHF. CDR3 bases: TGTGCCAGCAGGGAAGGGGGGCATCACAATTCACCCCTCCACTTT. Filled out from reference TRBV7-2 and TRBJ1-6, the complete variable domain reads GAGVSQSPSNKVTEKGKDVELRCDPISGHTALYWYRQSLGQGLEFLIYFQGNSAPDKSGLPSDRFSAERTGGSVSTLTIQRTQQEDSAVYLCASREGGHHNSPLHFGNGTRLTVT.

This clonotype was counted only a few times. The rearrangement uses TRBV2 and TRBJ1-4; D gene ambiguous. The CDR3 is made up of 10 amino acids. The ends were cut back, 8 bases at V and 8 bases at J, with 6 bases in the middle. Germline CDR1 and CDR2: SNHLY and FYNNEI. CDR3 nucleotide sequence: TGTGCCAGCTTCGGAGAAAAACTGTTTTTT. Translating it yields CASFGEKLFF.

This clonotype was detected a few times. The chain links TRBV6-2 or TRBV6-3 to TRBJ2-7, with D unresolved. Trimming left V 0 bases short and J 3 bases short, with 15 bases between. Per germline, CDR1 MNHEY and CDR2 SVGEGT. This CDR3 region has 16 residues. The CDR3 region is CASSYSIQKRSYEQYF. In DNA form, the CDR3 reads TGTGCCAGCAGTTACTCGATTCAAAAACGCAGCTACGAGCAGTACTTC.

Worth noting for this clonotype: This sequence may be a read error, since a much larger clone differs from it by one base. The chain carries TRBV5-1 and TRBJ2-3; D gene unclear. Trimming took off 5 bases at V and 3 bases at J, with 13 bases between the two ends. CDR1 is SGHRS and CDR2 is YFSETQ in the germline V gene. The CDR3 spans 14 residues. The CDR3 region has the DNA TGCGCCAGCAGATTGTCCCAGCAAACAGATACGCAGTATTTT. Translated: CASRLSQQTDTQYF.

The CDR3 sequence is CASSLTGRANEKLFF. CDR3 DNA: TGTGCCAGCAGCCTAACAGGGAGAGCTAATGAAAAACTGTTTTTT. The chain recombines TRBV7-2 with TRBJ1-4; TRBD1 is a possible D gene (6 bases). Per the germline V gene, CDR1 is SGHTA and CDR2 is FQGNSA. This CDR3 is built from 15 residues. Trimming removed 5 bases from V and 3 bases from J, with 13 bases in between.

The CDR3 bases are TGTGCCAGCAGCTTGACCGATGGGGGGGCGGATACGCAGTATTTT. It specifies CASSLTDGGADTQYF. This chain connects TRBV7-3 to TRBJ2-3, with a tentative D call TRBD2 (7 bases). The V gene lost 3 bases and the J gene lost 6 bases, with 16 bases spanning the gap. Germline V CDR1 and CDR2: SGHTA, FQGTGA. The CDR3 sequence is 15 residues long.

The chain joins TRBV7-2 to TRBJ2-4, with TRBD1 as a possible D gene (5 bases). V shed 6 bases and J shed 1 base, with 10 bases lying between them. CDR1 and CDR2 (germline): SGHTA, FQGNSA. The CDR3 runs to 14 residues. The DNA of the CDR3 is TGTGCCAGCAGACCTCAGGGCGCCAAAAACATTCAGTACTTC. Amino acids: CASRPQGAKNIQYF.

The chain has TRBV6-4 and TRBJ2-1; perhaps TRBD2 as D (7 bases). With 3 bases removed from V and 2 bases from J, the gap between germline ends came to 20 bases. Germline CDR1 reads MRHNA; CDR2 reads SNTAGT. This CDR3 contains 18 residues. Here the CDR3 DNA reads TGTGCCAGCAGTGAGGTTGGCGGGGGCTCACAGCCCTACAATGAGCAGTTCTTC. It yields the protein CASSEVGGGSQPYNEQFF.

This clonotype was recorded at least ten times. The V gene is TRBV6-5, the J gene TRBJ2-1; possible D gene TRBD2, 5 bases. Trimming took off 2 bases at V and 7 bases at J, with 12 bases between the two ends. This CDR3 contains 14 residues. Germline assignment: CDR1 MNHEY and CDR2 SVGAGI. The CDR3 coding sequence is TGTGCCAGCAGTTACGACCGAGCGGCTAATGAGCAGTTCTTC. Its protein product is CASSYDRAANEQFF.

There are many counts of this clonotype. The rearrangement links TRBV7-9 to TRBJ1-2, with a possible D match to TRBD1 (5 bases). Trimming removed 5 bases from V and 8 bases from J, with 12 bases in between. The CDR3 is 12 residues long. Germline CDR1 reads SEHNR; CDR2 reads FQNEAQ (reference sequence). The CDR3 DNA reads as TGTGCCAGCAGCCCCCGACAGAGAGGCTACACCTTC. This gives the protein CASSPRQRGYTF. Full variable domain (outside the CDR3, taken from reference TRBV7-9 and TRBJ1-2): DTGVSQNPRHKITKRGQNVTFRCDPISEHNRLYWYRQTLGQGPEFLTYFQNEAQLEKSRLLSDRFSAERPKGSFSTLEIQRTEQGDSAMYLCASSPRQRGYTFGSGTRLTVV.

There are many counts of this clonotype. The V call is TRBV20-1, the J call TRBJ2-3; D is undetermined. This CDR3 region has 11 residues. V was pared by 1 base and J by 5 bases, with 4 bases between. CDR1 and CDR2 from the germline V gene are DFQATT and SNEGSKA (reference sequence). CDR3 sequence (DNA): TGCAGTGCTAGAGTTAGAGATACGCAGTATTTT. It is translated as CSARVRDTQYF.

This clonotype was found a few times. The CDR3 protein is CASTPGGGQGNPYEQYF. The DNA for the CDR3 is TGTGCCAGTACCCCAGGAGGGGGACAGGGTAATCCGTACGAGCAGTACTTC. V usage is TRBV19 and J usage is TRBJ2-7, with 9 bases fitting TRBD1. V lost 7 bases to trimming and J lost 4 bases; unmatched junction nucleotides: 17. The CDR3 has 17 residues. The germline CDR1 and CDR2 sequences are LNHDA and SQIVND (reference sequence). Filled out from reference TRBV19 and TRBJ2-7, the complete variable domain reads DGGITQSPKYLFRKEGQNVTLSCEQNLNHDAMYWYRQDPGQGLRLIYYSQIVNDFQKGDIAEGYSVSREKKESFPLTVTSAQKNPTAFYLCASTPGGGQGNPYEQYFGPGTRLTVT.

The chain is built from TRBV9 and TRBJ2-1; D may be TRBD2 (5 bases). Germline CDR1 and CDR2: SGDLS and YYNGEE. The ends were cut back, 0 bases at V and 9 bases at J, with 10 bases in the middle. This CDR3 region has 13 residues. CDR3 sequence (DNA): TGTGCCAGCAGCGTAGCTGGGCGGGTTGAGCAGTTCTTC. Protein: CASSVAGRVEQFF.